This passage covers 25 T cell receptor beta chains from one sample sequenced in a study of blood T cell repertoires in COVID-19. Here immunoSEQ multiplex PCR was the method, and the copy in TCRdb shows in-frame clones only, minus some. The table lists approximately 30,000 clones, more than 85% of them singletons, with about 15% in the top ten. The material sequenced was peripheral blood. These receptors all come from a human donor with active COVID-19. The donor label of this sample is uncertain.

The chain uses TRBV7-9 and TRBJ2-7, with 7 bases that match TRBD2. The CDR3 runs to 14 residues. The germline gives CDR1 SEHNR, CDR2 FQNEAQ (reference sequence). Trimming took 6 bases from V and 1 from J; bases not matched to a gene: 6. The DNA of the CDR3 is TGTGCCAGCAGTCCGAGCGGGACTTCCTACGAGCAGTACTTC. The encoded protein is CASSPSGTSYEQYF.

The V call is TRBV30, the J call TRBJ2-1, with D perhaps matching TRBD2 (6 bases). Trimming left V 2 bases short and J 8 bases short, with 13 bases between. The V gene's germline CDR1 is GTSNPN and CDR2 SVGIG (reference sequence). The length of the CDR3 is 13 residues. The CDR3 spells CAWSSASDDEQFF. As DNA, the CDR3 is TGTGCCTGGAGTTCGGCTAGCGACGATGAGCAGTTCTTC. The full variable domain, completed using reference TRBV30 and TRBJ2-1, is SQTIHQWPATLVQPVGSPLSLECTVEGTSNPNLYWYRQAAGRGLQLLFYSVGIGQISSEVPQNLSASRPQDRQFILSSKKLLLSDSGFYLCAWSSASDDEQFFGPGTRLTVL.

V usage is TRBV4-2 and J usage is TRBJ2-1; D might be TRBD1 (6 bases). V lost 0 bases and J 6 bases, leaving 9 bases between the germline ends. There are 14 residues in the CDR3. Germline values: CDR1 LGHNA, CDR2 YNFKEQ. CDR3 DNA sequence: TGTGCCAGCAGCCAAGAATGGGGGCTCAATGAGCAGTTCTTC. Its translation: CASSQEWGLNEQFF.

The chain is built from TRBV6-5 and TRBJ2-7; 9 bases fit TRBD1. Per the germline V gene, CDR1 is MNHEY and CDR2 is SVGAGI. Germline trimming cut 5 bases from V and 4 bases from J; bases unmatched to any gene: 3. The CDR3 consists of 13 residues. CDR3 DNA sequence: TGTGCCAGCAGTACAGGGGGCGGGTACGAGCAGTACTTC. Protein product: CASSTGGGYEQYF.

This rearrangement joins TRBV30 to TRBJ2-7; 10 positions match TRBD1. The CDR3 is 12 amino acids. CDR1 and CDR2 from the germline V gene are GTSNPN and SVGIG (reference sequence). CDR3 region: CAWSPPGTGERV. The CDR3 nucleotides are TGTGCCTGGAGTCCCCCCGGGACAGGGGAACGAGTC.

This chain connects TRBV20-1 to TRBJ1-1, with D possibly TRBD1 on 5 matching bases. Trimming took 3 bases from V and 1 from J, leaving 12 bases between them. From germline, CDR1 is DFQATT and CDR2 SNEGSKA (reference sequence). The CDR3 has 14 amino acids. This CDR3 is CSASRGVRNTEAFF. The CDR3, as DNA: TGCAGTGCTAGTCGGGGGGTTCGGAACACTGAAGCTTTCTTT.

The CDR3 loop is CASSFPGDRETQYF. DNA of the CDR3: TGTGCCAGCAGCTTTCCGGGGGATCGGGAGACCCAGTACTTC. The genes are TRBV5-4 and TRBJ2-5; a weak D match, TRBD2 (6 bases). Germline CDR1 SGHNT, CDR2 YYREEE (reference sequence). V shed 2 bases and J shed 5 bases, with 13 bases lying between them. This CDR3 is 14 amino acids long.

This chain links TRBV10-3 with TRBJ2-1; 7 bases align to TRBD1. Losses at the gene ends were 0 bases for V and 0 bases for J; bases not matched to a gene: 2. The CDR3 runs to 16 residues. CDR1 ENHRY and CDR2 SYGVKD come from the germline V gene. The chain's CDR3 is CAISESTGISYNEQFF. The CDR3 DNA sequence: TGTGCCATCAGTGAGTCGACAGGGATCTCCTACAATGAGCAGTTCTTC.

The J gene is TRBJ2-3, the V gene TRBV2; 13 positions match TRBD2. Germline V gives CDR1 SNHLY, CDR2 FYNNEI. Losses at the gene ends were 6 bases for V and 2 bases for J; bases not matched to a gene: 11. This CDR3 comprises 18 residues. The CDR3 DNA reads as TGTGCCAGCAGGGGAGGACCGGGACTAGCGGGGTACACAGATACGCAGTATTTT. It yields the protein CASRGGPGLAGYTDTQYF.

V usage is TRBV27 and J usage is TRBJ1-5, with TRBD1 matching over 7 bases. V dropped 6 bases and J dropped 4; count of bases not matched to a gene: 12. Looked up from germline, CDR1 is MNHEY and CDR2 is SMNVEV (reference sequence). This CDR3 is 16 amino acids long. DNA for the CDR3: TGTGCCAGCAGCCTTCCGGGACAGTTGGGGAATCAGCCCCAGCATTTT. Its translation is CASSLPGQLGNQPQHF.

This rearrangement joins TRBV7-2 to TRBJ2-7; the D gene is possibly TRBD2 (6 bases). The CDR3 extends over 14 amino acids. Looked up from germline, CDR1 is SGHTA and CDR2 is FQGNSA. V was shortened by 5 bases and J by 0 bases, with 11 bases between the two germline ends. CDR3 DNA: TGTGCCAGCAGCAGGGACTCCTTCTCCTACGAGCAGTACTTC. Protein sequence: CASSRDSFSYEQYF.

This clone occurred once. The V gene is TRBV5-6, the J gene TRBJ2-4, with 8 bases identical to TRBD2. The CDR3 consists of 16 residues. The ends lost 4 bases at V and 0 bases at J; junction bases unmatched: 6. In germline, CDR1 is SGHDT, CDR2 YYEEEE. The CDR3 protein is CASSILAAIAKNIQYF. CDR3 bases: TGTGCCAGCAGCATACTAGCGGCCATAGCCAAAAACATTCAGTACTTC.

The chain couples TRBV9 to TRBJ2-1; 14 bases map to TRBD2. This CDR3 is built from 17 residues. Per germline, CDR1 SGDLS and CDR2 YYNGEE. With 2 bases clipped from V and 7 bases from J, the junction kept 8 bases outside the gene matches. The CDR3 spells CASSVNRTSGGHNEQFF. As DNA, the CDR3 is TGTGCCAGCAGCGTGAATCGGACTAGCGGGGGGCATAATGAGCAGTTCTTC.

The chain links TRBV19 to TRBJ2-5, with a tentative D call TRBD1 (6 bases). V lost 5 bases and J lost 2, with 15 bases in between. Germline CDR1 is LNHDA and CDR2 is SQIVND (reference sequence). There are 15 residues in the CDR3. The CDR3 loop reads CASSSGIGQQETQYF. DNA of the CDR3: TGTGCCAGTAGTTCCGGTATCGGACAGCAAGAGACCCAGTACTTC.

The rearrangement links TRBV9 to TRBJ2-1; D is uncertain. This CDR3 has 13 amino acids. Germline values: CDR1 SGDLS, CDR2 YYNGEE. The V end was cut by 0 bases, the J end by 9 bases, with 10 bases between. CDR3 in amino acids: CASSVVLRSEQFF. CDR3 nucleotide sequence: TGTGCCAGCAGCGTAGTCTTGCGGAGTGAGCAGTTCTTC.

J is TRBJ2-2 and V is TRBV29-1; D unresolved. V was pared by 5 bases and J by 1 base, with 8 bases between. The CDR3 runs 13 residues. Germline V gene data show CDR1 as SQVTM and CDR2 as ANQGSEA. In DNA, the CDR3 is TGCAGCGTTCCGCAGATGAACACCGGGGAGCTGTTTTTT. Its translation is CSVPQMNTGELFF.

The chain links TRBV18 to TRBJ2-2; tentative D call: TRBD1 (7 bases). Germline lookup yields CDR1 KGHSH and CDR2 LQKENI. The CDR3 has 16 residues. V gave up 3 bases and J gave up 4 bases, with 15 bases separating them. The CDR3 DNA is TGTGCCAGCTCACCCCAGGGGGGCACGAGCACCGGGGAGCTGTTTTTT. Translation: CASSPQGGTSTGELFF.

This chain uses TRBV7-2 with TRBJ1-1; 10 nucleotides agree with TRBD1. CDR3 length: 16 amino acids. Per the germline V gene, CDR1 is SGHTA and CDR2 is FQGNSA. Losses at the gene ends were 5 bases for V and 4 bases for J; bases not matched to a gene: 10. In nucleotides, the CDR3 is TGTGCCAGCAGCACCCGACAGGGGGCGGGGAGCACTGAAGCTTTCTTT. It is translated as CASSTRQGAGSTEAFF. The whole variable domain, filled in from reference TRBV7-2 and TRBJ1-1, reads GAGVSQSPSNKVTEKGKDVELRCDPISGHTALYWYRQSLGQGLEFLIYFQGNSAPDKSGLPSDRFSAERTGGSVSTLTIQRTQQEDSAVYLCASSTRQGAGSTEAFFGQGTRLTVV.

V is TRBV10-3 and J is TRBJ2-7, with 8 positions matching TRBD2. CDR3 size: 15 residues. The V gene's germline CDR1 is ENHRY and CDR2 SYGVKD. Germline trimming cut 7 bases from V and 2 bases from J; bases unmatched to any gene: 10. CDR3 protein: CAITERSGGAYEQYF. The CDR3 region has the DNA TGTGCCATCACCGAGAGGAGCGGGGGCGCCTACGAGCAGTACTTC.

The chain recombines TRBV5-1 with TRBJ2-1; TRBD2 is a possible D gene (6 bases). Deletions cut 4 bases from V and 0 bases from J, with 14 bases between. The germline V gene has CDR1 SGHRS and CDR2 YFSETQ. The CDR3 consists of 16 residues. CDR3 sequence reads: CASSLLGRSSYNEQFF. CDR3 nucleotides: TGCGCCAGCAGCCTCCTAGGGAGGAGCTCCTACAATGAGCAGTTCTTC. Full variable domain (remainder filled in from reference TRBV5-1 and TRBJ2-1): KAGVTQTPRYLIKTRGQQVTLSCSPISGHRSVSWYQQTPGQGLQFLFEYFSETQRNKGNFPGRFSGRQFSNSRSEMNVSTLELGDSALYLCASSLLGRSSYNEQFFGPGTRLTVL.

The J gene is TRBJ2-7, the V gene TRBV5-1, with 16 bases matching TRBD2. There are 17 residues in the CDR3. Germline V gene lookup returns CDR1 SGHRS and CDR2 YFSETQ. The V and J ends lost 2 bases and 6 bases, in that order; junction bases with no gene match: 8. The CDR3 region is CASSFGTSGRATFEQYF. The DNA of the CDR3 is TGCGCCAGCAGCTTTGGGACTAGCGGGAGGGCTACCTTCGAGCAGTACTTC.

V usage is TRBV6-5 and J usage is TRBJ2-7; D is uncertain. Trimming took 0 bases from V and 3 from J, leaving 12 bases between them. In germline, CDR1 is MNHEY, CDR2 SVGAGI. The CDR3 runs 15 residues. CDR3 in DNA: TGTGCCAGCAGTTACTCCCTTGAGGAGAGCTACGAGCAGTACTTC. This sequence encodes CASSYSLEESYEQYF.

CDR3 sequence: CASSNRGQGVKREGRGTQYF. DNA of the CDR3: TGCGCCAGCAGTAATAGGGGACAGGGCGTTAAGCGGGAGGGCCGAGGTACGCAGTATTTT. This chain connects TRBV5-1 to TRBJ2-3, with D tentatively TRBD2 (10 bases). The CDR3 totals 20 residues. V shed 5 bases and J shed 8 bases, with 36 bases lying between them. CDR1 is SGHRS, CDR2 YFSETQ, per germline.

The rearrangement uses TRBV12-3 or TRBV12-4 and TRBJ2-2, with D perhaps matching TRBD1 (6 bases). This CDR3 spans 13 amino acids. The V gene lost 6 bases and the J gene lost 5 bases, with 10 bases spanning the gap. The CDR3, as DNA: TGTGCCAGCAGCCCAACAGGGACCGGGGAGCTGTTTTTT. Translating gives CASSPTGTGELFF.

The chain combines TRBV3-1 (or the pseudogene TRBV3-2) with TRBJ2-3, with 10 bases matching TRBD2. The J segment lost 5 bases and the V segment lost 1 base, leaving 6 bases of the junction unmatched. There are 16 residues in the CDR3. Germline assignment: CDR1 LGHDT and CDR2 YNNKEL (reference sequence). The CDR3 bases are TGTGCCAGCAGCCAAGTAAGCGGGGGGGCCGGAGATACGCAGTATTTT. It codes for CASSQVSGGAGDTQYF.